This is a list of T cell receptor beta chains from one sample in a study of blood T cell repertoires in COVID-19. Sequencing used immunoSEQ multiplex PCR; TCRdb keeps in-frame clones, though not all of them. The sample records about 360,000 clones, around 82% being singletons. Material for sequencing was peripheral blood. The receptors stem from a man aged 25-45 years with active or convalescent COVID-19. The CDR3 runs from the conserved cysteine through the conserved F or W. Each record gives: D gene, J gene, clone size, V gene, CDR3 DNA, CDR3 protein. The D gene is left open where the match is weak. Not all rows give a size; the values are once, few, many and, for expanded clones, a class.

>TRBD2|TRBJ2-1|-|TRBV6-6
TGTGCCAGCAGTTACGTGGCGGGAGTTCAGTTCTTC
CASSYVAGVQFF
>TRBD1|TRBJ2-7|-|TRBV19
TGTGCCAGTAGTGGGACAGTTAGCTCCTACGAGCAGTACTTC
CASSGTVSSYEQYF
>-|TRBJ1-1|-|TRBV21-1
TGTGCCAGCAGCAAAGGGCCCACGGGCAGGGAGGGGAACACTGAAGCTTTCTTT
CASSKGPTGREGNTEAFF
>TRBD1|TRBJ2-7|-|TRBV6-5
TGTGCCAGCAGGGACAGGGGGCGCGAGCAGTACTTC
CASRDRGREQYF
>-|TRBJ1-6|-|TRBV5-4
TGTGCCAGCAGCTTGGCCTACGGGGGGGGCAATTCACCCCTCCACTTT
CASSLAYGGGNSPLHF
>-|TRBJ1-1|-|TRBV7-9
TGTGCCAGCAGCTTACGGGTGGGCACTGAAGCTTTCTTT
CASSLRVGTEAFF
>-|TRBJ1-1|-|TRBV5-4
TGTGCCAGCAGCTTGTCGGTGGCAGGAGGCACTGAAGCTTTCTTT
CASSLSVAGGTEAFF
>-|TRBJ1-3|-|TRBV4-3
TGCGCCAGCAGCCATTTGGGGCTCGCCGGAAACACCATATATTTT
CASSHLGLAGNTIYF
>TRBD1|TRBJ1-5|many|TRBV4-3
TGCGCCAGCAGCCAAGCATTGGCAGGGGGCGGTCAGCCCCAGCATTTT
CASSQALAGGGQPQHF
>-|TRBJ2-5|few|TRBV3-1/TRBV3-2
TGTGCCAGCAGCCTGTGGCAGGGTTTTCAAGAGACCCAGTACTTC
CASSLWQGFQETQYF
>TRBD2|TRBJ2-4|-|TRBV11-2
TGTGCCAGCAGCGGAAGCGGGAGTAACATTCAGTACTTC
CASSGSGSNIQYF
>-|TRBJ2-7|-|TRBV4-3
TGCGCCAGCAGCCAAGACGGCGGGCCCTACGAGCAGTACTTC
CASSQDGGPYEQYF
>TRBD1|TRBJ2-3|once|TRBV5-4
TGTGCCAGCAGCTTGAGGTCAGGGGGAGATACGCAGTATTTT
CASSLRSGGDTQYF
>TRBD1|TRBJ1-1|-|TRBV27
TGTGCCAGCAGTACAGGGGGTAGGGAAGCTTTCTTT
CASSTGGREAFF
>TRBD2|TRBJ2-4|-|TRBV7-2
TGTGCCAGCAGGGTCGCTAGCGGGAGTCGGTACATTCAGTACTTC
CASRVASGSRYIQYF
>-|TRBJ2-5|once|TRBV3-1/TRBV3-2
TGTGCCAGCAGCGGGCCGGAGACCCAGTACTTC
CASSGPETQYF
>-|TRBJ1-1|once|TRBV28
TGTGCCAGCAGTTTTTGGCCAGGGCGGAAGAACGGGTACCGGAACACTGAAGCTTTCTTT
CASSFWPGRKNGYRNTEAFF
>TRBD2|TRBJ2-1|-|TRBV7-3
TGTGCCAGCAGCCTCTCAAGCGCAGCGGGAGTTAATGAGCAGTTCTTC
CASSLSSAAGVNEQFF
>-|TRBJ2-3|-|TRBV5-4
TGTGCCAGCAGCTTGGGGGGCAGAACAGATACGCAGTATTTT
CASSLGGRTDTQYF
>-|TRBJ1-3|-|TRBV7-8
TGTGCCAGCAGCGCTGTGAGGCTAAGCTCTGGAAACACCATATATTTT
CASSAVRLSSGNTIYF
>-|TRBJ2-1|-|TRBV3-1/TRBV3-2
TGTGCCAGCAGCCAAGGGGGGCTTGGCAATGAGCAGTTCTTC
CASSQGGLGNEQFF
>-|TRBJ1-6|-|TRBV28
TGTGCCAGCAGTCCGGAGGACAACAGGGCTAATTCACCCCTCCACTTT
CASSPEDNRANSPLHF
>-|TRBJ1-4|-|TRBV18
TGTGCCAGCTCACCAGACACGGGGAATGAAAAACTGTTTTTT
CASSPDTGNEKLFF
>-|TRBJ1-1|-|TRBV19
TGTGCCAGTAGTCCAGGAGGGGAGAACACTGAAGCTTTCTTT
CASSPGGENTEAFF
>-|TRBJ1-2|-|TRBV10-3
TGTGCCATCAGTGAGTCGACGTGGATGAGGGAGTACGGCTACACCTTC
CAISESTWMREYGYTF
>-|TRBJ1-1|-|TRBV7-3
TGTGCCAGCAGCTCGGGTCTGGGCACTGAAGCTTTCTTT
CASSSGLGTEAFF
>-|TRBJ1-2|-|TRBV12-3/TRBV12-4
TGTGCCAGCAGTCTTACAGGCGGCTATGGCTACACCTTC
CASSLTGGYGYTF
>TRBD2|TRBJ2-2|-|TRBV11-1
TGTGCCAGCAGCCCCCAACTTGCGGGAGGGACCGGGGAGCTGTTTTTT
CASSPQLAGGTGELFF
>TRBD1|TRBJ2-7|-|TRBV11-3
TGTGCCAGCAGCCAAGCCGGGACAGGGTCCCCCGAGCAGTACTTC
CASSQAGTGSPEQYF
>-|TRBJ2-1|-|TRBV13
TGTGCCAGCAGCCCAACTTCTGGACAAAACTACAATGAGCAGTTCTTC
CASSPTSGQNYNEQFF
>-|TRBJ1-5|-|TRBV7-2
TGTGCCAGCAGCTTAGTCTCAGGGAACCTTCAGCCCCAGCATTTT
CASSLVSGNLQPQHF
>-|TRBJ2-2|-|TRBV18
TGTGCCAGCTCACCACCCGCGGTCCTGAACACCGGGGAGCTGTTTTTT
CASSPPAVLNTGELFF
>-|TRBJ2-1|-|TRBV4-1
TGCGCCAGCAGCCCCCGGGGAGGCGGCAATGAGCAGTTCTTC
CASSPRGGGNEQFF
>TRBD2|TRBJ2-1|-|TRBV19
TGTGCCAGTAGCCAACTAGCGGGAGGGCTTGGTGAGCAGTTCTTC
CASSQLAGGLGEQFF
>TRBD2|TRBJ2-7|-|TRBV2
TGTGCCAGCAGCCGACTAGCGGAGTACGAGCAGTACTTC
CASSRLAEYEQYF
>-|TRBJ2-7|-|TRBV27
TGTGCCAGCAGTTTGCAGGGGACCAACTACGAGCAGTACTTC
CASSLQGTNYEQYF
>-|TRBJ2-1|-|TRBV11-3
TGTGCCAGCAGCTCCCTCGGGGAAAATGAGCAGTTCTTC
CASSSLGENEQFF
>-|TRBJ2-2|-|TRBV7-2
TGTGCCAGCAGCTTAGTTTCAACTAGTCGCGGGAACACCGGGGAGCTGTTTTTT
CASSLVSTSRGNTGELFF
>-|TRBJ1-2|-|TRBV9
TGTGCCAGCAGCGTCTTAGGGGGCTATGGCTACACCTTC
CASSVLGGYGYTF
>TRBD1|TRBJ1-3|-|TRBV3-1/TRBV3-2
TGTGCCAGCAGCCAACTCTGGGACAGGGTGCCTGGAAACACCATATATTTT
CASSQLWDRVPGNTIYF
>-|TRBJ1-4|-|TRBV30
TGTGCCTCGACGGCCGTGGGGCGGGAAAAACTGTTTTTT
CASTAVGREKLFF
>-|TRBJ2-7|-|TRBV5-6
TGTGCCAGCAGCACTATCCGGGTCAGGGTCAACGAGCAGTACTTC
CASSTIRVRVNEQYF
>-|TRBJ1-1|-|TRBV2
TGTGCCAGCGACTACGTGGGCACTGAAGCTTTCTTT
CASDYVGTEAFF
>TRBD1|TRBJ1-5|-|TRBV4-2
TGTGCCAGCAGTCGGGACAGGACTAGCAATCAGCCCCAGCATTTT
CASSRDRTSNQPQHF
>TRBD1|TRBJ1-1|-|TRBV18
TGTGCCAGCTCACCACCGGGACAGGTAGGGGGGTACGCTGAAGCTTTCTTT
CASSPPGQVGGYAEAFF
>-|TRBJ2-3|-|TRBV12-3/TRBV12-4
TGTGCCAGCAGCCCTAGCGAGGCAGATACGCAGTATTTT
CASSPSEADTQYF
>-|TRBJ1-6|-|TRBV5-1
TGCGCCAGCAGCTTGGGCAGTAATTCACCCCTCCACTTT
CASSLGSNSPLHF
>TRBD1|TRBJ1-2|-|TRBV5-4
TGTGCCAGCAGCTTGGGCCGTGACAGGGTCTATGGCTACACCTTC
CASSLGRDRVYGYTF
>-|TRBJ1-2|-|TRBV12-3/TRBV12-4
TGTGCCAGCAGTCTGACAGTCTATGGCTACACCTTC
CASSLTVYGYTF
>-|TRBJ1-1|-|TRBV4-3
TGCGCCAGCAGCCAAGATCGGGTTGAGAACACTGAAGCTTTCTTT
CASSQDRVENTEAFF
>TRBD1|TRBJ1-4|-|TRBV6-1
TGTGCCAGCAGTGAAATGGGACAGCTGGGTGAAAAACTGTTTTTT
CASSEMGQLGEKLFF
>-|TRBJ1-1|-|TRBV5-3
TGTGCCAGAAGCCCCGAGAGGTTCAGGGTGAACACTGAAGCTTTCTTT
CARSPERFRVNTEAFF
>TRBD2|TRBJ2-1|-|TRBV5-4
TGTGCCAGCAGCTTACTAGCGGGAGGGGAGCAGTTCTTC
CASSLLAGGEQFF